This T cell receptor (beta chain) was obtained from a study of Ad26.COV2.S vaccination and SARS-CoV-2 variants. Germline V gene lookup returns CDR1 SGHTA and CDR2 FQGTGA. The CDR3 is 17 residues long. Trimming removed 1 base at V and 1 base at J, with 15 bases between. Regarding treatment: approximately 18 received Ad26.COV2.S at low or high dose, single or two shots; several received placebo; per-sample allocation not given. Material that was analyzed had been drawn on day 63 after the first vaccine or placebo injection. The data were produced by immunoSEQ multiplex PCR, yet TCRdb's version contains in-frame clones alone and is incomplete. The profile shows just under 250,000 clones, around 87% of them singletons.

This specimen was peripheral blood, taken in a trial of Ad26.COV2.S vaccine versus placebo. The chain joins TRBV7-3 to TRBJ2-3; D gene ambiguous. This TCR derives from a person aged 18-60 years who received the Ad26.COV2.S COVID-19 vaccine or a placebo. The CDR3 sequence: CASSLNGPRSGTDTQYF. In nucleotides, the CDR3 is TGTGCCAGCAGCTTAAACGGGCCCCGTTCGGGCACAGATACGCAGTATTTT.